The 14 T cell receptor beta chains below come from one sample, sequenced in a study of cytomegalovirus exposure and HLA in healthy donors. TCRdb's copy holds only in-frame clones and misses some; the assay was immunoSEQ multiplex PCR. Here the sample spans some 110,000 clones, approximately 89% being singletons. The source material was PBMCs. Every receptor here comes from a man younger than 35 in good health and CMV-seronegative.

The chain couples TRBV30 to TRBJ1-6; 7 nucleotides match TRBD1. Trimming cost V 3 bases and J 7 bases; bases outside gene matches: 9. The CDR3 is 15 residues long. Germline CDR1 reads GTSNPN; CDR2 reads SVGIG (reference sequence). The CDR3 nucleotides read TGTGCCTGGAGGGAATTTGACAGGGAAAATTCACCCCTCCACTTT. Translating it yields CAWREFDRENSPLHF.

This chain joins TRBV18 and TRBJ1-1, with D possibly TRBD1 on 6 matching bases. Germline-derived CDR1 and CDR2 are KGHSH and LQKENI. The V and J ends lost 1 base and 1 base respectively, with 10 bases between them. There are 15 residues in the CDR3. CDR3 region: CASSPRGHENTEAFF. CDR3 coding DNA: TGTGCCAGCTCACCACGGGGACACGAGAACACTGAAGCTTTCTTT.

The chain is built from TRBV11-2 and TRBJ2-3, with 8 bases lining up with TRBD1. The CDR3 length is 14 residues. Germline trimming cut 5 bases from V and 8 bases from J; bases unmatched to any gene: 9. Germline assignment: CDR1 SGHAT and CDR2 FQNNGV. CDR3 sequence: CASSPDRGRGTQYF. Written as DNA, the CDR3 is TGTGCCAGCAGCCCCGACAGGGGTCGAGGTACGCAGTATTTT.

This clone has just one count. The chain links TRBV19 to TRBJ2-7; TRBD2 matches 9 bases. V lost 7 bases to trimming and J lost 5 bases; unmatched junction nucleotides: 18. The CDR3 loop spans 17 amino acids. The V gene's germline CDR1 is LNHDA and CDR2 SQIVND (reference sequence). The CDR3 bases are TGTGCCAGTACCCCTATGGCGCTAGCGGGAAGTTTCGACGAGCAGTACTTC. It translates to CASTPMALAGSFDEQYF.

The J gene is TRBJ1-4, the V gene TRBV27; 8 nucleotides align to TRBD1. V shed 3 bases, J shed 7 bases, and the junction held 10 bases outside the gene matches. The germline gives CDR1 MNHEY, CDR2 SMNVEV (reference sequence). This CDR3 spans 16 amino acids. The DNA for the CDR3 is TGTGCCAGCAGTTTCTTCCCGGGACAGGATGCTGAAAAACTGTTTTTT. It is translated as CASSFFPGQDAEKLFF.

This chain uses TRBV9 with TRBJ2-1, with 8 bases aligning to TRBD2. The germline V gene has CDR1 SGDLS and CDR2 YYNGEE. The junction had 11 bases not matched to a gene; V was cut back by 3 bases and J by 9 bases. This CDR3 is built from 15 residues. The CDR3 here is CASSGILSGRGEQFF. In DNA form, the CDR3 reads TGTGCCAGCAGCGGCATACTAAGCGGGAGAGGTGAGCAGTTCTTC.

The V gene is TRBV11-2, the J gene TRBJ2-5; 8 nucleotides align to TRBD1. The CDR3 has 13 residues. With V trimmed by 4 bases and J by 5 bases, 3 bases remained unmatched. Germline lookup yields CDR1 SGHAT and CDR2 FQNNGV. CDR3 amino acids: CASSSTGGETQYF. CDR3 sequence (DNA): TGTGCCAGCAGCTCTACAGGGGGTGAGACCCAGTACTTC.

The gene calls are TRBV28 and TRBJ1-5, with TRBD1 as a possible D gene (5 bases). Trimming took 7 bases from V and 3 from J, leaving 16 bases between them. The germline V gene has CDR1 MDHEN and CDR2 SYDVKM. The CDR3 is made up of 15 amino acids. Here the CDR3 reads CASTLYRNLNQPQHF. The CDR3 DNA sequence: TGTGCCAGCACCCTATACAGGAATCTCAATCAGCCCCAGCATTTT.

This chain connects TRBV4-1 to TRBJ2-7; 12 bases match TRBD2. CDR3 length: 15 amino acids. CDR1 is MGHRA, CDR2 YSYEKL, per germline. The V and J ends lost 3 bases and 2 bases, in that order; junction bases with no gene match: 2. The CDR3 protein is CASSQTSGSTYEQYF. As DNA, the CDR3 is TGCGCCAGCAGCCAGACTAGCGGGAGTACCTACGAGCAGTACTTC.

The rearrangement links TRBV13 to TRBJ2-7; TRBD2 matches at 14 bases. CDR3 length: 17 residues. From germline, CDR1 is PRHDT and CDR2 FYEKMQ (reference sequence). With V trimmed by 5 bases and J by 3 bases, 9 bases remained unmatched. The CDR3 loop is CASSRGGTSGSLYEQYF. The CDR3 coding sequence is TGTGCCAGCAGCCGTGGGGGGACTAGCGGGAGTCTCTACGAGCAGTACTTC.

The chain carries TRBV6-5 and TRBJ1-4; TRBD1 might be the D (5 bases). Germline loops: CDR1 MNHEY, CDR2 SVGAGI. V was cut by 2 bases and J by 8 bases, with 15 bases left in between. The CDR3 runs to 15 residues. CDR3 residues: CASSYGGTAGEKLFF. The CDR3 region has the DNA TGTGCCAGCAGTTACGGCGGGACGGCGGGGGAAAAACTGTTTTTT.

The J gene is TRBJ2-1, the V gene TRBV7-2; 8 positions match TRBD1. V was pared by 4 bases and J by 5 bases, with 1 base of the junction left unmatched. The germline V gene encodes CDR1 SGHTA and CDR2 FQGNSA. The CDR3 runs to 13 residues. The CDR3 sequence is CASSWTGNNEQFF. The CDR3 nucleotides are TGTGCCAGCAGCTGGACAGGGAACAATGAGCAGTTCTTC.

This rearrangement joins TRBV7-2 to TRBJ2-5; 8 nucleotides line up with TRBD1. The CDR3 is 13 amino acids. J was trimmed by 3 bases and V by 7 bases; bases with no gene match: 4. Germline values: CDR1 SGHTA, CDR2 FQGNSA. The CDR3 spells CASTWDRKETQYF. CDR3 in DNA: TGTGCCAGCACGTGGGACAGGAAAGAGACCCAGTACTTC.

This clone was counted once. The chain uses TRBV27 and TRBJ2-1; 10 positions agree with TRBD2. Germline CDR1 reads MNHEY; CDR2 reads SMNVEV (reference sequence). Trimming at V came to 4 bases and at J to 6 bases, leaving 6 bases not matched to a gene. This CDR3 comprises 15 residues. The CDR3 coding sequence is TGTGCCAGCAGTTCGGGGACTAGCGTGCCCAATGAGCAGTTCTTC. Translating it yields CASSSGTSVPNEQFF.